This T cell receptor beta chain is from a study of blood T cell repertoires in COVID-19. Background on the study: PBMCs, B-cell-depleted T cells, or T cells provided the cDNA or gDNA that made up the material.

Profiled with immunoSEQ multiplex PCR; TCRdb holds only in-frame clones, not every one. Of fewer than 200,000 clones listed, 82% were seen once; the top ten hold over 7.5%. This CDR3 spans 17 amino acids. The ends lost 0 bases at V and 6 bases at J; junction bases unmatched: 8. The germline V gene has CDR1 LGHDT and CDR2 YNNKEL (reference sequence). The sequence was obtained from a woman between 65 and 79 years old with acute or convalescent COVID-19. The chain links TRBV3-1 (or the pseudogene TRBV3-2) to TRBJ2-1; TRBD2 matches at 10 bases. The sequencing input was peripheral blood. In DNA, the CDR3 is TGTGCCAGCAGCCAAGACCTCAGCGGGAGGGCCCCCAATGAGCAGTTCTTC. It codes for CASSQDLSGRAPNEQFF.